The next 29 T cell receptor beta chains were all read from a single sample in a study of T cell responses to AZD1222 COVID-19 vaccine. Sequencing was performed with immunoSEQ multiplex PCR; in TCRdb, only in-frame clones are kept and a portion is missing. The sample yields tens of thousands of clones, 80% to 90% seen once. Sequencing used peripheral blood, obtained 28 days after the second AZD1222 dose. Receptors were obtained from an adult who received the AZD1222 COVID-19 vaccine.

The chain links TRBV6-2 or TRBV6-3 to TRBJ1-1; possible D gene TRBD1, 5 bases. The V end lost 3 bases, the J end lost 6 bases, and 14 bases lay between the germline ends. Germline CDR1 and CDR2: MNHEY and SVGEGT. This CDR3 is built from 14 residues. The CDR3: CASSYSRQRSEAFF. The CDR3 coding sequence is TGTGCCAGCAGTTATTCCAGACAGAGGTCTGAAGCTTTCTTT.

This chain uses TRBV2 with TRBJ2-5; maybe TRBD1 (6 bases). Germline loops: CDR1 SNHLY, CDR2 FYNNEI. CDR3 size: 15 residues. The germline V and J ends were trimmed by 7 bases and 4 bases, with 19 bases remaining between them. The CDR3 nucleotides read TGTGCCAGCACCCAAACGAGAGGGGGTCGAGAGACCCAGTACTTC. Residues: CASTQTRGGRETQYF. Combining the CDR3 with reference TRBV2 and TRBJ2-5 gives the whole variable domain EPEVTQTPSHQVTQMGQEVILRCVPISNHLYFYWYRQILGQKVEFLVSFYNNEISEKSEIFDDQFSVERPDGSNFTLKIRSTKLEDSAMYFCASTQTRGGRETQYFGPGTRLLVL.

This clone was seen just once. This CDR3 is also generated by other DNA sequences in the sample. J is TRBJ2-1 and V is TRBV7-2; 10 nucleotides align to TRBD1. V was pared by 5 bases and J by 4 bases, with 5 bases of the junction left unmatched. Germline V gives CDR1 SGHTA, CDR2 FQGNSA. The CDR3 totals 15 residues. CDR3 DNA: TGTGCCAGCAGCCCACGACAGGGGGCTTACAATGAGCAGTTCTTC. Translated: CASSPRQGAYNEQFF.

The V and J genes are TRBV6-5 and TRBJ1-3, with D possibly matching TRBD1 (5 bases). The germline V and J ends were trimmed by 5 bases and 0 bases, with 8 bases remaining between them. Germline loops: CDR1 MNHEY, CDR2 SVGAGI. This CDR3 contains 14 residues. For the CDR3, the DNA is TGTGCCAGCAGTAGACAGCCCTCTGGAAACACCATATATTTT. Its protein is CASSRQPSGNTIYF.

This chain joins TRBV10-2 and TRBJ2-7; no clear D gene. Germline V lookup: CDR1 WSHSY, CDR2 SAAADI. V was shortened by 2 bases and J by 0 bases, with 20 bases between the two germline ends. The CDR3 contains 18 residues. The CDR3 region has the DNA TGCGCCAGCAGTGAGGGAGCCCCTTGGCAGCGTGACTCCTACGAGCAGTACTTC. The encoded protein is CASSEGAPWQRDSYEQYF.

The chain links TRBV9 to TRBJ2-3; D is undetermined. V lost 2 bases to trimming and J lost 4 bases, with 8 bases between them. This CDR3 spans 13 amino acids. Germline V gives CDR1 SGDLS, CDR2 YYNGEE. The CDR3 is CASSVRPPDTQYF. CDR3 bases: TGTGCCAGCAGCGTCAGACCCCCAGATACGCAGTATTTT. Combining the CDR3 with reference TRBV9 and TRBJ2-3 gives the whole variable domain DSGVTQTPKHLITATGQRVTLRCSPRSGDLSVYWYQQSLDQGLQFLIQYYNGEERAKGNILERFSAQQFPDLHSELNLSSLELGDSALYFCASSVRPPDTQYFGPGTRLTVL.

The chain recombines TRBV5-5 with TRBJ1-5, with D perhaps matching TRBD1 (6 bases). The ends were cut back, 1 base at V and 5 bases at J, with 13 bases in the middle. CDR1 is SGHKS and CDR2 is YYEKEE in the germline V gene (reference sequence). CDR3 length equals 15 residues. The CDR3 DNA follows: TGTGCCAGCAGCTTGTGGGGGACACGAGATCAGCCCCAGCATTTT. This encodes CASSLWGTRDQPQHF.

The chain employs TRBV18 and TRBJ2-1; 7 positions agree with TRBD2. CDR3 length equals 15 residues. Per germline, CDR1 KGHSH and CDR2 LQKENI. V dropped 0 bases and J dropped 3; count of bases not matched to a gene: 2. CDR3 loop: CASSPPTGGYNEQFF. The CDR3 DNA follows: TGTGCCAGCTCACCACCCACGGGAGGCTACAATGAGCAGTTCTTC.

The chain carries TRBV18 and TRBJ1-5; a possible D gene is TRBD1 (6 bases). The CDR3 totals 14 residues. Looked up from germline, CDR1 is KGHSH and CDR2 is LQKENI. V shed 1 base and J shed 8 bases, with 12 bases lying between them. As DNA, the CDR3 is TGTGCCAGCTCACCACAAGGGGGAGCTGAGCCCCAGCATTTT. It specifies CASSPQGGAEPQHF.

The V gene is TRBV2, the J gene TRBJ2-3; 8 nucleotides agree with TRBD2. Germline CDR1 SNHLY, CDR2 FYNNEI. The CDR3 covers 15 residues. V shed 6 bases, J shed 0 bases, and the junction held 5 bases outside the gene matches. The CDR3 loop reads CASRGLAASTDTQYF. DNA for the CDR3: TGTGCCAGCAGAGGACTAGCAGCTAGCACAGATACGCAGTATTTT.

The CDR3 loop reads CASASGNTIYF. The CDR3 DNA is TGTGCCAGCGCCTCTGGAAACACCATATATTTT. The V and J genes are TRBV9 and TRBJ1-3; D is unresolved. V was pared by 7 bases and J by 0 bases, with 2 bases between. This CDR3 contains 11 residues. From germline, CDR1 is SGDLS and CDR2 YYNGEE.

The chain carries TRBV9 and TRBJ1-5; D is perhaps TRBD1 (6 bases). The CDR3 has 14 residues. V lost 4 bases and J lost 4, with 12 bases in between. The germline gives CDR1 SGDLS, CDR2 YYNGEE. CDR3 DNA sequence: TGTGCCAGCAGCCTGGACAGCCAAAATCAGCCCCAGCATTTT. Amino acids: CASSLDSQNQPQHF. The variable domain in full, with the rest retrieved from reference TRBV9 and TRBJ1-5, is DSGVTQTPKHLITATGQRVTLRCSPRSGDLSVYWYQQSLDQGLQFLIQYYNGEERAKGNILERFSAQQFPDLHSELNLSSLELGDSALYFCASSLDSQNQPQHFGDGTRLSIL.

The rearrangement links TRBV12-3 or TRBV12-4 to TRBJ1-1; D is unclear. The germline V and J ends were trimmed by 2 bases and 2 bases, with 6 bases remaining between them. This CDR3 is 13 amino acids long. CDR3: CASSLFANTEAFF. CDR3 nucleotides: TGTGCCAGCAGTTTATTTGCAAACACTGAAGCTTTCTTT.

The chain recombines TRBV24-1 with TRBJ2-2, with 14 bases identical to TRBD2. Germline V gene sequence: CDR1 KGHDR, CDR2 SFDVKD. Trimming removed 3 bases from V and 3 bases from J; junction bases left unmatched: 8. This CDR3 region has 19 residues. The CDR3 is CATSDPGTSGSLDTGELFF. CDR3 coding DNA: TGTGCCACCAGTGATCCCGGGACTAGCGGGAGTCTGGACACCGGGGAGCTGTTTTTT.

In regard to this clone: Its ends do not fully match the called genes, so a read error is possible. The genes are TRBV7-2 and TRBJ1-1, with D tentatively TRBD1 (5 bases). The CDR3 is 15 amino acids. Germline loops: CDR1 SGHTA, CDR2 FQGNSA. CDR3 in amino acids: CASTLRQTSNTEAFF. The CDR3 nucleotides are TGTGCCAGCACCTTAAGACAGACGTCGAACACTGAAGCTTTCTTT.

V gene TRBV7-8 combines with J gene TRBJ2-3, with D unclear. Germline V gene data show CDR1 as SGHVS and CDR2 as FQNEAQ. Between the trimmed V and J ends, which lost 5 bases and 4 bases, there was a span of 7 bases. CDR3 size: 12 residues. CDR3 protein: CASSLRSDTQYF. The CDR3 bases are TGTGCCAGCAGCCTCCGGTCAGATACGCAGTATTTT.

This clone showed up just once. V and J are TRBV29-1 and TRBJ1-1, with TRBD1 as a possible D gene (6 bases). Germline V gene sequence: CDR1 SQVTM, CDR2 ANQGSEA. The CDR3 is made up of 13 amino acids. Trimming removed 6 bases at V and 1 base at J, with 12 bases between. CDR3 sequence (DNA): TGCAGCGTAGGGGGGACGGCGAACACTGAAGCTTTCTTT. This sequence encodes CSVGGTANTEAFF.

The chain combines TRBV27 with TRBJ1-5; D possibly corresponds to TRBD1 (6 bases). This CDR3 is built from 15 residues. V gave up 6 bases and J gave up 8 bases, with 20 bases separating them. Germline-derived CDR1 and CDR2 are MNHEY and SMNVEV (reference sequence). DNA of the CDR3: TGTGCCAGCAGATCCGCCGGGACAACGGGTAAGCCCCAGCATTTT. Its translation: CASRSAGTTGKPQHF.

This rearrangement joins TRBV7-2 to TRBJ1-1, with D possibly being TRBD1 (5 bases). This CDR3 region has 15 residues. From germline, CDR1 is SGHTA and CDR2 FQGNSA. The V end was cut by 5 bases, the J end by 1 base, with 14 bases between. DNA for the CDR3: TGTGCCAGCAGCCGGGGGTTGGGGGAGAACACTGAAGCTTTCTTT. This codes for CASSRGLGENTEAFF.

Notes on this clone: Its ends do not fully match the called genes, so a read error is possible. V and J are TRBV12-3 or TRBV12-4 and TRBJ1-5; D call uncertain. The CDR3 has 13 amino acids. The CDR3 DNA sequence: TGTGCCAGCAGCTGGTCCTCATATCAGGCCCAGCATTTT. This gives the protein CASSWSSYQAQHF.

The rearrangement links TRBV6-6 to TRBJ2-1, with D perhaps matching TRBD1 or TRBD2 (5 bases each). This CDR3 has 13 amino acids. In germline, CDR1 is MNHNY, CDR2 SVGAGI (reference sequence). The V end was cut by 8 bases, the J end by 15 bases, with 23 bases between. CDR3 in DNA: TGTGCCAGCTCAATCACCGGGGACGGTGAGGGGTTCTTC. It encodes CASSITGDGEGFF.

The chain is built from TRBV7-9 and TRBJ1-3, with 7 bases that match TRBD1. After removal of 1 base from V and 2 bases from J, the junction contained 2 bases not matched to a gene. The CDR3 consists of 15 residues. The germline V gene has CDR1 SEHNR and CDR2 FQNEAQ (reference sequence). The CDR3 nucleotides are TGTGCCAGCAGCTTAGGAACAGGGGCTGGAAACACCATATATTTT. Translated: CASSLGTGAGNTIYF.

The rearrangement links TRBV6-5 to TRBJ2-5; TRBD1 or TRBD2 may be the D gene (5 bases each). Germline CDR1 is MNHEY and CDR2 is SVGAGI. Trimming removed 4 bases at V and 6 bases at J, with 6 bases between. This CDR3 is 11 amino acids long. CDR3 sequence reads: CASSSGQTQYF. DNA of the CDR3: TGTGCCAGCAGTTCGGGGCAGACCCAGTACTTC.

The chain has TRBV4-3 and TRBJ1-2, with 9 bases that match TRBD1. CDR3 size: 16 residues. V shed 4 bases, J shed 5 bases, and the junction held 11 bases outside the gene matches. Germline assignment: CDR1 LGHNA and CDR2 YSLEER. CDR3 DNA: TGCGCCAGCAGCCCCGCCGGGGACAGGGTTGGATATGGCTACACCTTC. Encoded protein: CASSPAGDRVGYGYTF.

The chain recombines TRBV5-6 with TRBJ2-1; 8 nucleotides align to TRBD2. The CDR3 spans 16 residues. Germline values: CDR1 SGHDT, CDR2 YYEEEE. J was trimmed by 8 bases and V by 0 bases; bases with no gene match: 10. The CDR3 protein is CASSLARGSGMHEQFF. In nucleotides, the CDR3 is TGTGCCAGCAGCTTGGCCAGAGGTAGCGGGATGCATGAGCAGTTCTTC.

This clone appeared once. The chain links TRBV4-2 to TRBJ2-7; 8 bases map to TRBD2. V was clipped by 1 base and J by 2 bases; unmatched bases: 7. The CDR3 has 16 amino acids. The germline V gene encodes CDR1 LGHNA and CDR2 YNFKEQ. This chain's CDR3 is CASSQAASGPTYEQYF. Written as DNA, the CDR3 is TGTGCCAGCAGCCAAGCAGCTAGCGGGCCCACCTACGAGCAGTACTTC.

This clone occurred once. This chain uses TRBV5-5 with TRBJ2-7; D is perhaps TRBD1 or TRBD2 (5 bases each). This CDR3 has 15 amino acids. CDR1 is SGHKS and CDR2 is YYEKEE in the germline V gene (reference sequence). V lost 6 bases and J 0 bases, leaving 16 bases between the germline ends. CDR3: CASTYRDPSSYEQYF. DNA of the CDR3: TGTGCCAGCACTTACCGGGACCCCAGCTCCTACGAGCAGTACTTC.

V usage is TRBV6-1 and J usage is TRBJ2-7; D gene uncertain. Germline V CDR1 and CDR2: MNHNS, SASEGT. V was clipped by 2 bases and J by 10 bases, with 18 bases between them. The CDR3 is 14 residues long. CDR3 in DNA: TGTGCCAGCAGTGAATCTACAGATCTCGCGGCTCAGTACTTC. This translates into CASSESTDLAAQYF.

The V call is TRBV9, the J call TRBJ1-2, with no clear D. CDR1 and CDR2 (germline): SGDLS, YYNGEE. This CDR3 is built from 15 residues. V dropped 5 bases and J dropped 2 bases, with 16 bases sitting between them. DNA of the CDR3: TGTGCCAGCAGTGATGTTGAGGGTCCCAACTATGGCTACACCTTC. This codes for CASSDVEGPNYGYTF.